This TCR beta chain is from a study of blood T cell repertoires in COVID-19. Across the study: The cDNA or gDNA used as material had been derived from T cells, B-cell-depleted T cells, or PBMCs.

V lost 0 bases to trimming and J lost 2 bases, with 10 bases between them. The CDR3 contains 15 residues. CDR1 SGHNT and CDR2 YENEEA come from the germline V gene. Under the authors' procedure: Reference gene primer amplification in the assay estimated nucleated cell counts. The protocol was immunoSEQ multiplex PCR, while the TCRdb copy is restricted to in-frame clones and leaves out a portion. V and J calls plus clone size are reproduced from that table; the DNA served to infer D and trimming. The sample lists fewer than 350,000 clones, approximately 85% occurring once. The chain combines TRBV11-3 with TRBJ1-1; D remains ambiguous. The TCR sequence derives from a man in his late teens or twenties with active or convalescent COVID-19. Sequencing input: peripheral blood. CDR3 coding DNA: TGTGCCAGCAGCTTAGATAGCGGAACTAACACTGAAGCTTTCTTT. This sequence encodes CASSLDSGTNTEAFF.